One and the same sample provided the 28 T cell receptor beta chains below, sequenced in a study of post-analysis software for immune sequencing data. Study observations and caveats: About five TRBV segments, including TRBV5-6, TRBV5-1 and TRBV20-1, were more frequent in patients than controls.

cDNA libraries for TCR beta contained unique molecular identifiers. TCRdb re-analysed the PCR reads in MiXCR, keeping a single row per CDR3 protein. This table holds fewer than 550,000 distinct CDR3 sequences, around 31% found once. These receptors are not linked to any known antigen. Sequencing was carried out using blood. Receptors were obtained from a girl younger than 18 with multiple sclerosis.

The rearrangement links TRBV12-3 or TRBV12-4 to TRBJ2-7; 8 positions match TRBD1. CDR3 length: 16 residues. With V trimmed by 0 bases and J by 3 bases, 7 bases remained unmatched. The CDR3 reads CASSLAGQGPRYEQYF. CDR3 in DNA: TGTGCCAGCAGTTTAGCCGGACAGGGCCCCCGCTACGAGCAGTACTTC.

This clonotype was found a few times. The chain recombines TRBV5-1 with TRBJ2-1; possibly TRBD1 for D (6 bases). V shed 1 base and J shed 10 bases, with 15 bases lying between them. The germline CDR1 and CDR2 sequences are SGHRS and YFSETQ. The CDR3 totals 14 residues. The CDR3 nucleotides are TGCGCCAGCAGCTTGATGGGGGCCGAGGGGGAGCAGTTCTTC. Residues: CASSLMGAEGEQFF.

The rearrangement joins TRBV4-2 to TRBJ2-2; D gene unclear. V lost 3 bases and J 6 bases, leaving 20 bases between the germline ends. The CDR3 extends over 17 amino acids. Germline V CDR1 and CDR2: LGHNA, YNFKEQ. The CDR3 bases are TGTGCCAGCAGCCAGGAGACAACCCTCCTTGGGGCCGGGGAGCTGTTTTTT. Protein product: CASSQETTLLGAGELFF.

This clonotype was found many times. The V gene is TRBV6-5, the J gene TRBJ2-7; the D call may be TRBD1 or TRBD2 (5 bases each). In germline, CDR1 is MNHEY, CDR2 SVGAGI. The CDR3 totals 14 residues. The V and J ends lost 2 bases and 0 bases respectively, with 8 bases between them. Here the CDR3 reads CASSYLGTSYEQYF. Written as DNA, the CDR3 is TGTGCCAGCAGTTACCTAGGGACCTCCTACGAGCAGTACTTC.

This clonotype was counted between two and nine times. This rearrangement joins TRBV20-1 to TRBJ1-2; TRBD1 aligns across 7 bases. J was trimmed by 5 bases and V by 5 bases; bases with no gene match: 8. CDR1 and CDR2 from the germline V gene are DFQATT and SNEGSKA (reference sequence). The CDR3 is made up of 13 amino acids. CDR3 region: CSAGGTARYGYTF. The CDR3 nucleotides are TGCAGTGCTGGGGGGACAGCTAGGTATGGCTACACCTTC.

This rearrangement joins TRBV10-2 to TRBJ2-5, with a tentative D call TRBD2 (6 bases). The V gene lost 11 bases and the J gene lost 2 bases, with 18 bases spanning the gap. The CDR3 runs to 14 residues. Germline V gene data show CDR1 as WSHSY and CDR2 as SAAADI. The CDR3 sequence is CASETRPSQETQYF. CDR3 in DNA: TGCGCCTCCGAGACTAGACCTTCGCAAGAGACCCAGTACTTC.

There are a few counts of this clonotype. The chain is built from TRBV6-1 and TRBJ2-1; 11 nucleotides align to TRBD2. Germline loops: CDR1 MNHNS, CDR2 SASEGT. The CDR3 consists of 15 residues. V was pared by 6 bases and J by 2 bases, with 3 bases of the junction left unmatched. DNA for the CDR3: TGTGCCAGCAGGATAGCGGGGGGGCCCTACAATGAGCAGTTCTTC. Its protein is CASRIAGGPYNEQFF.

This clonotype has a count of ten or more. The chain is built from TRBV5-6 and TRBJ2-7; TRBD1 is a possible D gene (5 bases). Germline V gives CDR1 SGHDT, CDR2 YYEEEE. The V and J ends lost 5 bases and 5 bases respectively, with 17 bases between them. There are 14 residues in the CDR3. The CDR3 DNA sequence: TGTGCCAGCAGGGAAGGGGTAACCCCCCACGAGCAGTACTTC. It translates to CASREGVTPHEQYF.

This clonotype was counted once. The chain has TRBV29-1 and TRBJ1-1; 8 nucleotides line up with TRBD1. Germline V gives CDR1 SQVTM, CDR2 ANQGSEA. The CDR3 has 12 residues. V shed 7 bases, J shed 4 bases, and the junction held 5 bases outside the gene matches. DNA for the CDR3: TGCAGCGCCGGTACAGGGGGCACTGAAGCTTTCTTT. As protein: CSAGTGGTEAFF.

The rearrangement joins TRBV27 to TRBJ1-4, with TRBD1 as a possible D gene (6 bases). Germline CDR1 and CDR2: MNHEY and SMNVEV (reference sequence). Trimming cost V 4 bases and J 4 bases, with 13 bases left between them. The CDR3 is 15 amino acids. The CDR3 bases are TGTGCCAGCAGTTGGGGCAGGGGAATTAATGAAAAACTGTTTTTT. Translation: CASSWGRGINEKLFF.

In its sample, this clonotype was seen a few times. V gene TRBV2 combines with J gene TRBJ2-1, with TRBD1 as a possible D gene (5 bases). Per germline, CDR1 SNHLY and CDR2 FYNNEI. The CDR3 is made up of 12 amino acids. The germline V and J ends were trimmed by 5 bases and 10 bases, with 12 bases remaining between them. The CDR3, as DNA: TGTGCCAGCAGTTCTGGGGCGACCGAGCAGTTCTTC. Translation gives CASSSGATEQFF.

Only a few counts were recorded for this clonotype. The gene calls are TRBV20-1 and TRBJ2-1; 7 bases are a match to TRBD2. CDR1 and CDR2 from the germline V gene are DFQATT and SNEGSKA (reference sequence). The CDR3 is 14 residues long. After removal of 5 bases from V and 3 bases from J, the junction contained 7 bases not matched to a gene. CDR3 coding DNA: TGCAGTGCTGGTGGGGGAGGGGACTACAATGAGCAGTTCTTC. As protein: CSAGGGGDYNEQFF.

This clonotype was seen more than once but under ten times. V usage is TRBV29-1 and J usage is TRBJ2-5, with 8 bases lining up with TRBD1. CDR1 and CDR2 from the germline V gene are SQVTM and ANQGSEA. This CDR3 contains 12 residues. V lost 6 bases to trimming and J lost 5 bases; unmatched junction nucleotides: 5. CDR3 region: CSVAGGWETQYF. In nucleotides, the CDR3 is TGCAGCGTCGCAGGGGGCTGGGAGACCCAGTACTTC.

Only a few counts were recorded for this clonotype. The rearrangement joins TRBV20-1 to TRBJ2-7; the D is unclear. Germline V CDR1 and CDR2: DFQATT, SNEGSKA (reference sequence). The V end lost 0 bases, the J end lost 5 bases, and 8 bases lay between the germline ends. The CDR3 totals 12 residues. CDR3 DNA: TGCAGTGCTAGAGACACGGTGAACGAGCAGTACTTC. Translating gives CSARDTVNEQYF.

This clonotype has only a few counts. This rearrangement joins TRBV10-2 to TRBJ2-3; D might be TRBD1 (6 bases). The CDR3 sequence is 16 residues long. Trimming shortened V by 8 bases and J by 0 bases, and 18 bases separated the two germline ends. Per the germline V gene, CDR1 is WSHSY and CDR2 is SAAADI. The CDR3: CASLSSPGQSTDTQYF. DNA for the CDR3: TGCGCCAGCCTCAGCAGTCCCGGACAGAGCACAGATACGCAGTATTTT.

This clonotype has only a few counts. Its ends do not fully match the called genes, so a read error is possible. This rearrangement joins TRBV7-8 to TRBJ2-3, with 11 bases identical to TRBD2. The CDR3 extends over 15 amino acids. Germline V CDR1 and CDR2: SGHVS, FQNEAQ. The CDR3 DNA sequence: TGTGCCAGCAGCGCCCCACTAGCGGGGGTAGATACACAGTATTTT. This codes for CASSAPLAGVDTQYF.

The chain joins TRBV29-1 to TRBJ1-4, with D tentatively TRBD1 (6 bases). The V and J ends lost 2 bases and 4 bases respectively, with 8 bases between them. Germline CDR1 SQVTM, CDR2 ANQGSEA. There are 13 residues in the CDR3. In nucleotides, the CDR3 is TGCAGCGTTGAAAGCAGGGGTAATGAAAAACTGTTTTTT. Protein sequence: CSVESRGNEKLFF.

CDR3 nucleotide sequence: TGTGCCAGCAGCTCCGACTGGAGCTCCTACAATGAGCAGTTCTTC. It specifies CASSSDWSSYNEQFF. V gene TRBV7-9 combines with J gene TRBJ2-1, with unresolved D. V was cut by 4 bases and J by 0 bases, with 10 bases left in between. The CDR3 runs to 15 residues. The V gene's germline CDR1 is SEHNR and CDR2 FQNEAQ (reference sequence).

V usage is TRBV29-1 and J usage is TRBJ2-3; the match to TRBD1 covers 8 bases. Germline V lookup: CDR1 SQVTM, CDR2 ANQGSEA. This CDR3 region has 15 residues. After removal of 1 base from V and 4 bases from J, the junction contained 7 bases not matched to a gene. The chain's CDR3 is CSVEGTGPLPDTQYF. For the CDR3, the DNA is TGCAGCGTTGAAGGGACAGGGCCATTGCCAGATACGCAGTATTTT.

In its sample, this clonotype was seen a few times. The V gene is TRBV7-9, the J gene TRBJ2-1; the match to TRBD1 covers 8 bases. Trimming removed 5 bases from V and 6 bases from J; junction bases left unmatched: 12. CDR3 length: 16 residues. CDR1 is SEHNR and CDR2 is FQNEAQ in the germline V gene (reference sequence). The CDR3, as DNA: TGTGCCAGCAGCCCAACGGGGCAGGGGGCCCTCAATGAGCAGTTCTTC. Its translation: CASSPTGQGALNEQFF.

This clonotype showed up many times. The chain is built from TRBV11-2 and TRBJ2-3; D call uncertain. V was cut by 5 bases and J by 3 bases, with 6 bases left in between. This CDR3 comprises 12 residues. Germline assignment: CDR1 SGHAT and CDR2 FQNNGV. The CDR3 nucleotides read TGTGCCAGCAGCCAACCTACAGATACGCAGTATTTT. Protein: CASSQPTDTQYF.

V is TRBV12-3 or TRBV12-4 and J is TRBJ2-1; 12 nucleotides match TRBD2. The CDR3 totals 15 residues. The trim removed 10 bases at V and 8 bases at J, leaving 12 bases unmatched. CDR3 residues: CATTSGGFKDYEQFF. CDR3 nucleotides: TGTGCCACCACTAGCGGGGGGTTCAAGGACTATGAGCAGTTCTTC.

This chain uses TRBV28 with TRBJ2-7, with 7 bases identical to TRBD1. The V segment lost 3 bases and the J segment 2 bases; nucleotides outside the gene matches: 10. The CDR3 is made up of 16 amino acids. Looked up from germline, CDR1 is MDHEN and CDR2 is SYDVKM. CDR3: CASSFTQGTWPYEQYF. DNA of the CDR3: TGTGCCAGCAGTTTTACACAGGGGACGTGGCCCTACGAGCAGTACTTC.

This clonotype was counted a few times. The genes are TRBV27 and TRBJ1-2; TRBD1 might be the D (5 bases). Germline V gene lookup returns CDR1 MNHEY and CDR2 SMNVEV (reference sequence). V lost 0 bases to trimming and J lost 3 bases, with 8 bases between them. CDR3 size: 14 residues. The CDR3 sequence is CASSLSARDYGYTF. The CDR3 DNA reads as TGTGCCAGCAGTTTATCGGCCAGGGACTATGGCTACACCTTC.

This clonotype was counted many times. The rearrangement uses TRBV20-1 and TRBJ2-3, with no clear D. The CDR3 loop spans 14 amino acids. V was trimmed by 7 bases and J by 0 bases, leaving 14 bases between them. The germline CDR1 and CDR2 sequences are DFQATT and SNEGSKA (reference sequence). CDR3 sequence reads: CSVVAESSTDTQYF. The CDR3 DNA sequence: TGCAGTGTGGTAGCAGAATCCAGCACAGATACGCAGTATTTT.

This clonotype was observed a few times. The CDR3 spells CASSQVGLAGGPYEQYF. CDR3 sequence (DNA): TGTGCCAGCAGCCAAGTGGGCCTAGCGGGGGGGCCCTACGAGCAGTACTTC. The chain is built from TRBV7-2 and TRBJ2-7; 12 nucleotides match TRBD2. J was trimmed by 2 bases and V by 5 bases; bases with no gene match: 10. Germline CDR1 is SGHTA and CDR2 is FQGNSA. The length of the CDR3 is 17 residues.

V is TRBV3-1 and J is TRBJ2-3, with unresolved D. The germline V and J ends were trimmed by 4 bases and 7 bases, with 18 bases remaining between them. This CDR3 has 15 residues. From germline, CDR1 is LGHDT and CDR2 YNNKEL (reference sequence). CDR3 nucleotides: TGTGCCAGCAGCCGCCGCCAAACTCGGCCTCATACGCAGTATTTT. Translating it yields CASSRRQTRPHTQYF.

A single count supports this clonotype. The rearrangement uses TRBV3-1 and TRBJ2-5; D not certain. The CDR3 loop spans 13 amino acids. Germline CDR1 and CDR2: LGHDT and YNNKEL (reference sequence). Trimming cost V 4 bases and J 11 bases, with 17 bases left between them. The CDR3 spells CASSPLNLNEQYF. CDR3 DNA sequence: TGTGCCAGCAGCCCCCTAAACTTGAATGAGCAGTACTTC.